This is a list of T cell receptor beta chains from one sample in a study of T cell repertoires in cytomegalovirus infection. For these receptors, no antigen is known. In TCRdb, the reads were re-called with MiXCR into one record per CDR3 protein. This table has approximately 770,000 distinct CDR3 sequences, almost 30% appearing once. The sequenced sample was cultured CD8+ T cells from PBMCs, obtained from culture after CMV antigen stimulation. The receptor source for this set is a human donor in good health (CMV status not recorded). Some clones in this sample may be carry-over from other donors' samples. Both conserved end residues are part of each CDR3. The D gene is left open where the match is weak. Clone size is not always given. Where it is, it says once, few, many or a class for expanded clones.

clone size: few; D gene: NA; J gene: TRBJ2-1; V gene: TRBV28; CDR3 DNA: TGTGCCAGCAGACCCCCACGGGGGTTCTCCTACAATGAGCAGTTCTTC; CDR3 protein: CASRPPRGFSYNEQFF
clone size: NA; D gene: TRBD1; J gene: TRBJ1-2; V gene: TRBV7-6; CDR3 DNA: TGTGCCAGCAGCTTAGAAGGGGGCCTAAACTATTTTGGCTACACCTTC; CDR3 protein: CASSLEGGLNYFGYTF
clone size: NA; D gene: TRBD1; J gene: TRBJ2-7; V gene: TRBV5-1; CDR3 DNA: TGCGCCAGCAGCTTGAGAGGGGGCCCCTACGAGCAGTACTTC; CDR3 protein: CASSLRGGPYEQYF
clone size: few; D gene: NA; J gene: TRBJ2-3; V gene: TRBV12-5; CDR3 DNA: TGTGCTAGTGGCCCGGGACAATCTAGCACAGATACGCAGTATTTT; CDR3 protein: CASGPGQSSTDTQYF
clone size: many; D gene: TRBD1; J gene: TRBJ2-7; V gene: TRBV7-8; CDR3 DNA: TGTGCCAGCAGCTCCTCAGGGGGTGAGCAGTACTTC; CDR3 protein: CASSSSGGEQYF
clone size: NA; D gene: NA; J gene: TRBJ1-2; V gene: TRBV6-5; CDR3 DNA: TGTGCCAGCAGGTGGGCCAACTACACCTTC; CDR3 protein: CASRWANYTF
clone size: NA; D gene: NA; J gene: TRBJ2-7; V gene: TRBV4-1; CDR3 DNA: TGCGCCAGCAGCCAAGAATCGTACACCACCTACGAGCAGTACTTC; CDR3 protein: CASSQESYTTYEQYF
clone size: NA; D gene: NA; J gene: TRBJ1-1; V gene: TRBV12-3/TRBV12-4; CDR3 DNA: TGTGCCAGCAGTTCTCATACGGCAGGTACTGAAGCTTTCTTT; CDR3 protein: CASSSHTAGTEAFF
clone size: few; D gene: NA; J gene: TRBJ2-2; V gene: TRBV12-3/TRBV12-4; CDR3 DNA: TGTGCCAGCAGCACAGACAGGCCCACCGGGGAGCTGTTTTTT; CDR3 protein: CASSTDRPTGELFF
clone size: NA; D gene: NA; J gene: TRBJ1-2; V gene: TRBV28; CDR3 DNA: TGTGCCAGCAGGGGGCTTGATTTGCATGGCTACACCTTC; CDR3 protein: CASRGLDLHGYTF
clone size: NA; D gene: NA; J gene: TRBJ2-1; V gene: TRBV7-6; CDR3 DNA: TGTGCCAGCAGCCTAATCTATGCATCCTACAATGAGCAGTTCTTC; CDR3 protein: CASSLIYASYNEQFF
clone size: NA; D gene: NA; J gene: TRBJ2-7; V gene: TRBV18; CDR3 DNA: TGTGCCAGCTCACCAGAGAAGGGCTCCTACGAGCAGTACTTC; CDR3 protein: CASSPEKGSYEQYF
clone size: NA; D gene: TRBD1; J gene: TRBJ1-1; V gene: TRBV7-9; CDR3 DNA: TGTGCCAGCCTCCAGGGGGCCACTGAAGCTTTCTTT; CDR3 protein: CASLQGATEAFF